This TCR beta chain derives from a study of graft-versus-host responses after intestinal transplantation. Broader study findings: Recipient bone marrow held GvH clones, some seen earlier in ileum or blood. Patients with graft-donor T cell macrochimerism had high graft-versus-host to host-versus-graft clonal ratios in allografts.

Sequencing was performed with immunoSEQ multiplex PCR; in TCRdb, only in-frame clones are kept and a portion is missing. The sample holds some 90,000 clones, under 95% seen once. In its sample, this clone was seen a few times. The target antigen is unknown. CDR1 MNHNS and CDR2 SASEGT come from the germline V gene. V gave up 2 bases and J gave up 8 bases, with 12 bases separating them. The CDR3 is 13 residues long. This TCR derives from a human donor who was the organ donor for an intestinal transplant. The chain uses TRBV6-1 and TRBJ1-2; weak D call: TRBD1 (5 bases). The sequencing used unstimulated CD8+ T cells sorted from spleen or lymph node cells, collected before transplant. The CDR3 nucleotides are TGTGCCAGCAGTGAAATTGGGGCTCAGGGCTACACCTTC. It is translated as CASSEIGAQGYTF.